Below, 12 T cell receptor beta chains from the same sample are listed, as sequenced in a study of T cells after yellow fever vaccination. TCRdb re-analysed the 5' RACE reads in MiXCR, keeping a single row per CDR3 protein. The data hold roughly 300,000 distinct CDR3 sequences, with around 7.3% observed a single time. The sequenced sample was PBMCs, obtained more than 40 days after the first yellow fever vaccination. These receptors were collected from a man aged 18 to 30 who received the YFV17D yellow fever vaccine.

Many counts were recorded for this clonotype. The gene calls are TRBV7-9 and TRBJ1-1, with D hard to call. V lost 5 bases to trimming and J lost 0 bases, with 7 bases between them. Looked up from germline, CDR1 is SEHNR and CDR2 is FQNEAQ (reference sequence). The CDR3 length is 13 residues. This chain's CDR3 is CASSQGMNTEAFF. The CDR3 DNA is TGTGCCAGCAGCCAAGGCATGAACACTGAAGCTTTCTTT. Using reference TRBV7-9 and TRBJ1-1 for the parts outside the CDR3, the full variable domain is DTGVSQNPRHKITKRGQNVTFRCDPISEHNRLYWYRQTLGQGPEFLTYFQNEAQLEKSRLLSDRFSAERPKGSFSTLEIQRTEQGDSAMYLCASSQGMNTEAFFGQGTRLTVV.

This sequence joins TRBV21-1 and TRBJ2-2; the D segment call TRBD2 is taken from the table without a DNA check. TRBV21-1 represents a pseudogene. The CDR3 covers 16 residues. The CDR3 protein is CASSKEERPYTGELFF. CDR3 nucleotides: TGTGCCAGCAGCAAAGAGGAGCGGCCTTACACCGGGGAGCTGTTTTTT.

The gene calls are TRBV6-2 or TRBV6-3 and TRBJ2-1; 14 nucleotides agree with TRBD2. This CDR3 region has 16 residues. V trimming: 5 bases; J trimming: 2 bases; junction bases outside the gene matches: 2. Germline CDR1 is MNHEY and CDR2 is SVGEGT. The CDR3 here is CASSPTSGGAYNEQFF. As DNA, the CDR3 is TGTGCCAGCAGTCCGACTAGCGGGGGGGCCTACAATGAGCAGTTCTTC.

This clonotype was counted between two and nine times. The chain links TRBV11-1 to TRBJ2-1; the match to TRBD2 covers 10 bases. The CDR3 is made up of 19 amino acids. Germline-derived CDR1 and CDR2 are SGHAT and FQDESV (reference sequence). With 1 base clipped from V and 4 bases from J, the junction kept 13 bases outside the gene matches. The DNA for the CDR3 is TGTGCCAGCAGCTTAGGAAGAGCGGCTAAGCGGGGGGGATACAATGAGCAGTTCTTC. Its translation: CASSLGRAAKRGGYNEQFF.

This clonotype was seen a few times. The chain uses TRBV5-4 and TRBJ2-2; D is uncertain. CDR1 is SGHNT and CDR2 is YYREEE in the germline V gene (reference sequence). The CDR3 is 16 residues long. The V and J ends lost 2 bases and 1 base respectively, with 12 bases between them. CDR3: CASSFQTPGNTGELFF. The CDR3 DNA reads TGTGCCAGCAGCTTTCAAACCCCAGGGAACACCGGGGAGCTGTTTTTT.

The sample holds many counts of this clonotype. The chain links TRBV27 to TRBJ2-3; D gene uncertain. In germline, CDR1 is MNHEY, CDR2 SMNVEV (reference sequence). This CDR3 is 15 amino acids long. V was clipped by 6 bases and J by 2 bases, with 15 bases between them. CDR3 protein: CASSLQLGFTDTQYF. DNA of the CDR3: TGTGCCAGCAGCCTCCAGTTGGGTTTCACAGATACGCAGTATTTT.

The chain links TRBV5-1 to TRBJ2-5, with 10 nucleotides matching TRBD1. V gave up 2 bases and J gave up 5 bases; unmatched junction bases: 3. The CDR3 is 14 residues long. In germline, CDR1 is SGHRS, CDR2 YFSETQ. The CDR3 DNA follows: TGCGCCAGCAGCTTACCGGACAGGGGGGAGACCCAGTACTTC. Encoded protein: CASSLPDRGETQYF.

In its sample, this clonotype was seen many times. The chain employs TRBV19 and TRBJ2-1; 8 bases map to TRBD1. In germline, CDR1 is LNHDA, CDR2 SQIVND (reference sequence). Germline trimming cut 5 bases from V and 0 bases from J; bases unmatched to any gene: 3. The CDR3 sequence is 15 residues long. In DNA form, the CDR3 reads TGTGCCAGTAGTCCCGACAGGGGCTCCTACAATGAGCAGTTCTTC. Encoded protein: CASSPDRGSYNEQFF. Filled out from reference TRBV19 and TRBJ2-1, the complete variable domain reads DGGITQSPKYLFRKEGQNVTLSCEQNLNHDAMYWYRQDPGQGLRLIYYSQIVNDFQKGDIAEGYSVSREKKESFPLTVTSAQKNPTAFYLCASSPDRGSYNEQFFGPGTRLTVL.

As DNA, the CDR3 is TGCGCCAGCAGCCAGTCAGTCACAGATACGCAGTATTTT. Amino acid sequence: CASSQSVTDTQYF. This rearrangement joins TRBV4-1 to TRBJ2-3; D call uncertain. Germline V gene sequence: CDR1 MGHRA, CDR2 YSYEKL. CDR3 length: 13 amino acids. Trimming took 3 bases from V and 2 from J, leaving 6 bases between them.

The chain couples TRBV6-2 or TRBV6-3 to TRBJ2-1, with TRBD2 matching over 10 bases. The CDR3 is 16 residues long. V lost 5 bases and J lost 6; bases outside the gene matches: 10. Germline V gene sequence: CDR1 MNHEY, CDR2 SVGEGT. Written as DNA, the CDR3 is TGTGCCAGCAGTCCACTAAGCGGGGGGGCCGGCAATGAGCAGTTCTTC. Translated, it gives CASSPLSGGAGNEQFF.

The sample holds many counts of this clonotype. The CDR3 region has the DNA TGTGCCAGCAGCCCTGGGGTGGACACCGGGGAGCTGTTTTTT. This codes for CASSPGVDTGELFF. The rearrangement links TRBV5-6 to TRBJ2-2; D is unresolved. The CDR3 runs to 14 residues. The V gene lost 4 bases and the J gene lost 3 bases, with 10 bases spanning the gap. Germline V gives CDR1 SGHDT, CDR2 YYEEEE.

The chain has TRBV12-3 or TRBV12-4 and TRBJ2-7; perhaps TRBD1 as D (6 bases). This CDR3 contains 11 residues. The CDR3 region has the DNA TGTGCCAGCAGTTCAGGGGTGGGGAGACGGGTC. Translated: CASSSGVGRRV.